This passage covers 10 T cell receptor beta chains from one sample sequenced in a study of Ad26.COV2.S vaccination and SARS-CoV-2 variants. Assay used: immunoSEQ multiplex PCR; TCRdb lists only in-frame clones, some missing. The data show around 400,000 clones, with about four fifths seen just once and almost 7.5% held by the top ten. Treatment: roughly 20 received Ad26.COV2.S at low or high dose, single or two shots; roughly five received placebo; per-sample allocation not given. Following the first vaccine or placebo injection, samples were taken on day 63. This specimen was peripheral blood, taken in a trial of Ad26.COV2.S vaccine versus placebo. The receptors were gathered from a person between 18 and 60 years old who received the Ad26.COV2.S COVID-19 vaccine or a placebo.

The CDR3 protein is CASSPVGQGLPTNEKLFF. CDR3 nucleotides: TGTGCCAGCTCACCGGTTGGTCAGGGGCTCCCAACTAATGAAAAACTGTTTTTT. The chain uses TRBV18 and TRBJ1-4, with a possible D match to TRBD1 (6 bases). The germline V and J ends were trimmed by 3 bases and 0 bases, with 17 bases remaining between them. The V gene's germline CDR1 is KGHSH and CDR2 LQKENI. The CDR3 is 18 amino acids.

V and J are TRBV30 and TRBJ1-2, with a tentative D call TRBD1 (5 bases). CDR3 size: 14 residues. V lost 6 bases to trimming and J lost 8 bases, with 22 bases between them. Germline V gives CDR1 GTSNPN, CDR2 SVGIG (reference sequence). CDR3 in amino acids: CACRGTSSAGGYTF. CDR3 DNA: TGTGCCTGTCGGGGCACTAGCTCTGCGGGGGGCTACACCTTC. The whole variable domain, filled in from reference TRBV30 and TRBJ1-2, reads SQTIHQWPATLVQPVGSPLSLECTVEGTSNPNLYWYRQAAGRGLQLLFYSVGIGQISSEVPQNLSASRPQDRQFILSSKKLLLSDSGFYLCACRGTSSAGGYTFGSGTRLTVV.

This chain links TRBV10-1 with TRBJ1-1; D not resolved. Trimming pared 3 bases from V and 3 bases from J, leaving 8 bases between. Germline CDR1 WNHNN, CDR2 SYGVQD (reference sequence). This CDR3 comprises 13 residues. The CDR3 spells CASSDEGHTEAFF. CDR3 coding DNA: TGCGCCAGCAGTGATGAGGGCCACACTGAAGCTTTCTTT.

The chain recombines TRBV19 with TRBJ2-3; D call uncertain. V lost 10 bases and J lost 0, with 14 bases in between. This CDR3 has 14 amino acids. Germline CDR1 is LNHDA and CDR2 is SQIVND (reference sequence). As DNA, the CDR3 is TGTGCCACACAAAGGCGGCCTAGCACAGATACGCAGTATTTT. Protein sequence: CATQRRPSTDTQYF.

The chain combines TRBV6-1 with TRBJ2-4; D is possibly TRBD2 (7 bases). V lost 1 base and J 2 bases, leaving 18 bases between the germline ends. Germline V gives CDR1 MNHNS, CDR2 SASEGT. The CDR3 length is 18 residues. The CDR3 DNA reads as TGTGCCAGCAGTGAAGGGGTGGGGGGGCATGACCCCAAAAACATTCAGTACTTC. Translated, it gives CASSEGVGGHDPKNIQYF.

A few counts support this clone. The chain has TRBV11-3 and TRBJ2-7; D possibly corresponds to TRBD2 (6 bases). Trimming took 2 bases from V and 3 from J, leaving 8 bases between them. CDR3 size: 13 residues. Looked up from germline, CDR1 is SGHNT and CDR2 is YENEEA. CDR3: CASSLQGGYEQYF. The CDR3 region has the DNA TGTGCCAGCAGCTTACAGGGAGGCTACGAGCAGTACTTC.

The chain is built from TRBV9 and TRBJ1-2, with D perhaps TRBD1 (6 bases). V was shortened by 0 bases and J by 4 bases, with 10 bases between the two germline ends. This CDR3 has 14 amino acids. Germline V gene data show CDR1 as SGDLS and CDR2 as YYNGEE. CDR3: CASSVVEGGYGYTF. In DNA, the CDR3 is TGTGCCAGCAGCGTAGTGGAAGGGGGCTATGGCTACACCTTC.

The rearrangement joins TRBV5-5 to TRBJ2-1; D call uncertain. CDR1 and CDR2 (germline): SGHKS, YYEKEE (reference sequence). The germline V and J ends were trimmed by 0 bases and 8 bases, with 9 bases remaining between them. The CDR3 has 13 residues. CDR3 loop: CASSLVRADEQFF. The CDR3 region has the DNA TGTGCCAGCAGCTTGGTACGGGCGGATGAGCAGTTCTTC. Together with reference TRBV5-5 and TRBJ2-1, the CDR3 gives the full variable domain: DAGVTQSPTHLIKTRGQQVTLRCSPISGHKSVSWYQQVLGQGPQFIFQYYEKEERGRGNFPDRFSARQFPNYSSELNVNALLLGDSALYLCASSLVRADEQFFGPGTRLTVL.

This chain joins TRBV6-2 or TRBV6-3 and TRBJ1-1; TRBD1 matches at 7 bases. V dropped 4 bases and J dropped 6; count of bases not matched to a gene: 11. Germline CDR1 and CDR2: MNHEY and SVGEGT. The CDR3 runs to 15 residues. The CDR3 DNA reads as TGTGCCAGCAGTTTGATGAGGACAGGCAACGCTGAAGCTTTCTTT. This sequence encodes CASSLMRTGNAEAFF.

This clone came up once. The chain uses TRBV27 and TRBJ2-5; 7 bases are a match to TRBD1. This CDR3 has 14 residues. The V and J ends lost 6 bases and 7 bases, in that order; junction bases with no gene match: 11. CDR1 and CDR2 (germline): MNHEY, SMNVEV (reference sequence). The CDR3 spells CASSRRTAGGTQYF. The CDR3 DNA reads TGTGCCAGCAGCCGACGTACCGCAGGGGGGACCCAGTACTTC.